Listed below are T cell receptor beta chains from one sample, sequenced in a study of radiotherapy plus CTLA-4 blockade in lung cancer. Assay used: immunoSEQ multiplex PCR; TCRdb lists only in-frame clones, some missing. Here the sample spans 53,000 or so clones, approximately 86% being singletons. Sequencing used peripheral blood, obtained from a patient treated with radiotherapy plus ipilimumab. The receptors were gathered from a human donor with non-small cell lung cancer that progressed on radiotherapy plus ipilimumab. Some clones in this sample may be carry-over from other donors' samples. The CDR3 runs from the conserved cysteine through the conserved F or W. The D gene is left open where the match is weak. Some rows have no size entry. The others give once, few or many, or a class for an expanded clone.

. . TRBJ2-7 TRBV4-2 CASSQLGSRAEQYF TGTGCCAGCAGCCAATTGGGCTCTCGCGCCGAGCAGTACTTC
. . TRBJ2-7 TRBV5-8 CASSRGGNYEQYF TGTGCCAGCAGCCGTGGGGGGAACTACGAGCAGTACTTC
TRBD2 once TRBJ2-3 TRBV10-3 CAISVGTSGRDTQYF TGTGCCATCAGTGTCGGGACTAGCGGGCGAGATACGCAGTATTTT
TRBD1 once TRBJ2-6 TRBV7-2 CASSLRQGARSGANVLTF TGTGCTAGCAGCTTACGACAGGGGGCCCGGTCTGGGGCCAACGTCCTGACTTTC
TRBD2 . TRBJ2-5 TRBV27 CASSPILAGGRETQYF TGTGCCAGCAGTCCGATACTAGCGGGAGGGAGGGAGACCCAGTACTTC
TRBD2 . TRBJ2-1 TRBV7-2 CASSLRTSGFPNEQFF TGTGCCAGCAGCTTGCGGACTAGCGGGTTCCCAAATGAGCAGTTCTTC
TRBD2 . TRBJ2-2 TRBV5-5 CASTPLGGVPGELFF TGTGCCAGCACCCCGCTCGGGGGGGTCCCCGGGGAGCTGTTTTTT
. . TRBJ2-7 TRBV4-1 CASSQVEDSYEQYF TGCGCCAGCAGCCAAGTGGAGGACAGTTACGAGCAGTACTTC
. . TRBJ2-3 TRBV5-6 CASSNPQGPGTDTQYF TGTGCCAGCAGCAACCCACAGGGTCCGGGCACAGATACGCAGTATTTT
. . TRBJ1-3 TRBV29-1 CSVEPLSGNTIYF TGCAGCGTTGAACCCCTCTCTGGAAACACCATATATTTT
. . TRBJ1-1 TRBV2 CASRGDMNTEAFF TGTGCCAGCAGAGGCGACATGAACACTGAAGCTTTCTTT
TRBD1 . TRBJ1-1 TRBV11-1 CASSLGQDPEAFF TGTGCCAGCAGCCTAGGACAGGACCCTGAAGCTTTCTTT
TRBD2 . TRBJ2-5 TRBV19 CASSIESGLAVQETQYF TGTGCCAGTAGTATCGAGAGTGGACTAGCGGTGCAAGAGACCCAGTACTTC
. . TRBJ2-1 TRBV11-3 CASSLDIGEEQFF TGTGCCAGCAGCTTAGATATAGGGGAAGAGCAGTTCTTC
. . TRBJ2-2 TRBV15 CATSIGGNTGELFF TGTGCCACCAGCATTGGCGGCAACACCGGGGAGCTGTTTTTT